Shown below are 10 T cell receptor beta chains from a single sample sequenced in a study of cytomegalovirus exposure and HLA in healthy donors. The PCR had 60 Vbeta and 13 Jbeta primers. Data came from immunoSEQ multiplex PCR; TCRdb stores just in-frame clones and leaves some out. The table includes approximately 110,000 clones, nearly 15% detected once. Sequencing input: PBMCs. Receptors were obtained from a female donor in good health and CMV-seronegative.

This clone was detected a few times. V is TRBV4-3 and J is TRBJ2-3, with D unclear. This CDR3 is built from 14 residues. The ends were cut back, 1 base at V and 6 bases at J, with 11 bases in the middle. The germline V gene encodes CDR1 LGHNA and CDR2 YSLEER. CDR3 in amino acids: CASSQGGISDTQYF. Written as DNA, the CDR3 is TGCGCCAGCAGCCAAGGCGGAATCAGTGATACGCAGTATTTT.

The CDR3 nucleotides read TGTGCCAGCAGCTCCTTAAGGGGAACGAACACCATATATTTT. It yields the protein CASSSLRGTNTIYF. The chain recombines TRBV7-8 with TRBJ1-3; D is perhaps TRBD1 (5 bases). The CDR3 loop spans 14 amino acids. Per germline, CDR1 SGHVS and CDR2 FQNEAQ. The V and J ends lost 4 bases and 7 bases respectively, with 14 bases between them.

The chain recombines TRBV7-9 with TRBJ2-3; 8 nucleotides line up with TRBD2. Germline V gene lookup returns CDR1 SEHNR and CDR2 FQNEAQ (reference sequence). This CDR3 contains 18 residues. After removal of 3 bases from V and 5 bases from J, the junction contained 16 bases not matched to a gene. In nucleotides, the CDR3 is TGTGCCAGCAGCTTCCCCCGGGGGGGAGGCCCTTTGGGAGATACGCAGTATTTT. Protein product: CASSFPRGGGPLGDTQYF.

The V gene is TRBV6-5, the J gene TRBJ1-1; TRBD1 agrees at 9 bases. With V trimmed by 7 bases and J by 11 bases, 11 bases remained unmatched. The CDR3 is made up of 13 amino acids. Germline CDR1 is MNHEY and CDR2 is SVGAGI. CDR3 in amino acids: CASTYPGTGLAFF. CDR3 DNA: TGTGCCAGCACCTACCCCGGGACAGGGTTGGCTTTCTTT.

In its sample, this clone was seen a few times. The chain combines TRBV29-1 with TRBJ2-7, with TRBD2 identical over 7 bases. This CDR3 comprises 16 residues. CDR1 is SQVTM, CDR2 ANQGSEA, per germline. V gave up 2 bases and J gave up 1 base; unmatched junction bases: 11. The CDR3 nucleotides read TGCAGCGTTGAATCCCCTGTGGAAGCGGGGTCCTACGAGCAGTACTTC. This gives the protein CSVESPVEAGSYEQYF.

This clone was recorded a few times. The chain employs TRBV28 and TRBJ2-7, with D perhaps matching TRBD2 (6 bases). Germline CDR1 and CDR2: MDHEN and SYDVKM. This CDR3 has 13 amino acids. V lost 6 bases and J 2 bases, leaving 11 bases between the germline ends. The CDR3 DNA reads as TGTGCCAGCAGCCAGGGACTGGCCTACGAGCAGTACTTC. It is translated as CASSQGLAYEQYF.

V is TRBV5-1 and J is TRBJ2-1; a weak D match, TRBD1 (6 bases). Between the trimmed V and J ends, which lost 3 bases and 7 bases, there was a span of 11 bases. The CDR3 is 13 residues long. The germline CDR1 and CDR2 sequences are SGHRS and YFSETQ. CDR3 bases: TGCGCCAGCAGCTGGGATACAGGGAATGAGCAGTTCTTC. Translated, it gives CASSWDTGNEQFF.

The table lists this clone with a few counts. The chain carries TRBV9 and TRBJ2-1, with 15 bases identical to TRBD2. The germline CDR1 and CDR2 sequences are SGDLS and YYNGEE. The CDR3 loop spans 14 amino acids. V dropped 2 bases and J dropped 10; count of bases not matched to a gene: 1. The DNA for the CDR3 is TGTGCCAGCAGCGTTGGGACTAGCGGGGGGGAGCAGTTCTTC. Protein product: CASSVGTSGGEQFF.

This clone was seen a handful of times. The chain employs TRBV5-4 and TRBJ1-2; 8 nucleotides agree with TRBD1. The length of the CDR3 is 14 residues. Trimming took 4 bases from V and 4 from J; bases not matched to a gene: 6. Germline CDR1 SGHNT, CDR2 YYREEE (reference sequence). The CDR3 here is CASSKMDRAYGYTF. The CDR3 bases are TGTGCCAGCAGCAAGATGGACAGGGCCTATGGCTACACCTTC.

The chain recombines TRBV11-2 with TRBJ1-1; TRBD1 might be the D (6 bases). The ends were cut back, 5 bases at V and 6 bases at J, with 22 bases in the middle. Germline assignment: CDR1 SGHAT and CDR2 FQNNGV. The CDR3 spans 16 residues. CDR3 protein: CASSPILGRGESEAFF. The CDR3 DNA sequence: TGTGCCAGCAGCCCCATTTTGGGCAGGGGCGAATCTGAAGCTTTCTTT.